These 27 T cell receptor beta chains originate from one sample sequenced in a study of T cell repertoires in cytomegalovirus infection. Using its own MiXCR run on the reads, TCRdb lists one record per CDR3 protein. This table has more than 650,000 distinct CDR3 sequences, less than 40% appearing once. Sequenced sample: PBMCs. The receptors shown here come from a human donor in good health (CMV status not recorded). Some clones in this sample may be carry-over from other donors' samples.

This sequence joins TRBV25-1 and TRBJ1-1, with no clear D. The CDR3 has 12 residues. The V end lost 2 bases, the J end lost 11 bases, and 12 bases lay between the germline ends. Germline CDR1 and CDR2: MGHDK and SYGVNS. Here the CDR3 DNA reads TGTGCCAGCAGTGAAAGGGAGCCGTGGGCTTTCTTT. The encoded protein is CASSEREPWAFF.

V is TRBV12-3 or TRBV12-4 and J is TRBJ1-5; possible D gene TRBD1, 5 bases. Trimming removed 5 bases from V and 1 base from J, with 15 bases in between. This CDR3 contains 16 residues. CDR3 region: CASSPSGGQSNQPQHF. In nucleotides, the CDR3 is TGTGCCAGCAGTCCCTCCGGGGGTCAGAGCAATCAGCCCCAGCATTTT.

The chain combines TRBV2 with TRBJ2-2; 8 bases fit TRBD2. This CDR3 has 14 residues. The V gene end was trimmed by 6 bases and the J gene end by 3 bases; junction bases not matched to a gene: 3. Germline V gene sequence: CDR1 SNHLY, CDR2 FYNNEI. The chain's CDR3 is CASRGLVDTGELFF. CDR3 in DNA: TGTGCCAGCAGGGGACTAGTGGACACCGGGGAGCTGTTTTTT.

This clonotype was seen at least ten times. The V and J genes are TRBV6-1 and TRBJ1-5; possibly TRBD1 for D (5 bases). CDR1 MNHNS and CDR2 SASEGT come from the germline V gene. The CDR3 spans 15 residues. Trimming took 4 bases from V and 9 from J, leaving 19 bases between them. CDR3 residues: CASSGGLNPSTPQHF. For the CDR3, the DNA is TGTGCCAGCAGTGGGGGACTGAACCCTTCGACGCCCCAGCATTTT.

About this clonotype itself: Germline is not matched at one junction end, which may reflect a read error. The chain combines TRBV7-9 with TRBJ2-6; tentatively, D is TRBD2 (6 bases). The germline CDR1 and CDR2 sequences are SEHNR and FQNEAQ (reference sequence). The CDR3 extends over 16 amino acids. This chain's CDR3 is CASSLDGGPGANVLTF. CDR3 nucleotide sequence: TGTGCCAGCAGTTTAGACGGGGGTCCCGGGGCCAACGTCCTGACTTTC.

The chain is built from TRBV10-3 and TRBJ1-4, with 11 bases aligning to TRBD1. Germline values: CDR1 ENHRY, CDR2 SYGVKD. J was trimmed by 8 bases and V by 10 bases; bases with no gene match: 9. This CDR3 spans 14 amino acids. The CDR3 region has the DNA TGTGCCAGCGGGAGGGGACAGGGGGAAGAAAAACTGTTTTTT. Protein: CASGRGQGEEKLFF.

J is TRBJ2-2 and V is TRBV5-1, with D possibly matching TRBD2 (5 bases). The V gene lost 1 base and the J gene lost 6 bases, with 16 bases spanning the gap. Per the germline V gene, CDR1 is SGHRS and CDR2 is YFSETQ. CDR3 length: 16 residues. The CDR3 region has the DNA TGCGCCAGCAGCTTGAAGAGGGATTCCCCCCCCGGGGAGCTGTTTTTT. Protein sequence: CASSLKRDSPPGELFF.

This clonotype was counted between two and nine times. V is TRBV12-3 or TRBV12-4 and J is TRBJ2-1, with 10 bases matching TRBD2. J was trimmed by 5 bases and V by 6 bases; bases with no gene match: 7. This CDR3 contains 15 residues. As DNA, the CDR3 is TGTGCCAGCAGCCCGGGACTAGCGAGTCACAATGAGCAGTTCTTC. The encoded protein is CASSPGLASHNEQFF.

This sequence joins TRBV11-2 and TRBJ2-2; D is undetermined. The CDR3 totals 15 residues. V dropped 5 bases and J dropped 2 bases, with 12 bases sitting between them. Germline-derived CDR1 and CDR2 are SGHAT and FQNNGV. In DNA form, the CDR3 reads TGTGCCAGCAGCCGCAACAAAATAAACACCGGGGAGCTGTTTTTT. This translates into CASSRNKINTGELFF.

This sequence joins TRBV7-6 and TRBJ2-7, with TRBD2 matching over 11 bases. With V trimmed by 5 bases and J by 1 base, 4 bases remained unmatched. Germline V gives CDR1 SGHVS, CDR2 FNYEAQ. The CDR3 has 15 amino acids. CDR3 amino acids: CASSNGTSGSYEQYF. CDR3 in DNA: TGTGCCAGCAGCAACGGGACTAGCGGATCCTACGAGCAGTACTTC.

A few counts support this clonotype. This chain links TRBV12-3 or TRBV12-4 with TRBJ2-1, with a possible D match to TRBD2 (6 bases). The V and J ends lost 2 bases and 7 bases respectively, with 12 bases between them. This CDR3 region has 14 residues. CDR3 DNA: TGTGCCAGCAGTTTAAAGGGACTTCCGAATGAGCAGTTCTTC. This translates into CASSLKGLPNEQFF.

The chain couples TRBV28 to TRBJ1-2; 8 bases align to TRBD1. This CDR3 is built from 14 residues. The V and J ends lost 5 bases and 5 bases, in that order; junction bases with no gene match: 7. In germline, CDR1 is MDHEN, CDR2 SYDVKM. CDR3 residues: CASSKLRQGYGYTF. The DNA of the CDR3 is TGTGCCAGCAGTAAACTCCGACAGGGGTATGGCTACACCTTC.

V usage is TRBV6-1 and J usage is TRBJ1-5, with TRBD1 identical over 8 bases. Trimming removed 8 bases from V and 9 bases from J; junction bases left unmatched: 12. The CDR3 loop spans 14 amino acids. Looked up from germline, CDR1 is MNHNS and CDR2 is SASEGT. CDR3: CASEGGTGAWPQHF. The DNA of the CDR3 is TGTGCCAGCGAGGGGGGGACAGGCGCATGGCCCCAGCATTTT.

The gene calls are TRBV20-1 and TRBJ2-7; 7 bases fit TRBD2. This CDR3 spans 15 amino acids. J gave up 3 bases and V 3 bases, and 11 bases lay outside the gene matches. Looked up from germline, CDR1 is DFQATT and CDR2 is SNEGSKA (reference sequence). CDR3 amino acids: CSARVWGGRIYEQYF. The CDR3 nucleotides read TGCAGTGCTAGGGTCTGGGGCGGGAGAATCTACGAGCAGTACTTC.

This clonotype showed up many times. V and J are TRBV5-4 and TRBJ2-6; D remains ambiguous. The V end lost 0 bases, the J end lost 0 bases, and 10 bases lay between the germline ends. CDR3 length equals 17 residues. CDR1 and CDR2 from the germline V gene are SGHNT and YYREEE (reference sequence). The CDR3 loop reads CASSLVMSHSGANVLTF. In nucleotides, the CDR3 is TGTGCCAGCAGCTTGGTAATGTCACACTCTGGGGCCAACGTCCTGACTTTC.

V usage is TRBV6-2 or TRBV6-3 and J usage is TRBJ2-1, with 13 bases identical to TRBD2. Germline CDR1 reads MNHEY; CDR2 reads SVGEGT. V trimming: 8 bases; J trimming: 0 bases; junction bases outside the gene matches: 10. CDR3 length equals 18 residues. CDR3 in DNA: TGTGCCAGCCGCCCGGGACTAGCGGGGTCTTTCTCCTACAATGAGCAGTTCTTC. Protein: CASRPGLAGSFSYNEQFF.

This sequence joins TRBV6-6 and TRBJ1-5; D might be TRBD1 (5 bases). Germline V gene sequence: CDR1 MNHNY, CDR2 SVGAGI (reference sequence). The CDR3 loop spans 16 amino acids. The V end was cut by 6 bases, the J end by 7 bases, with 22 bases between. The CDR3 nucleotides read TGTGCCAGCAGCCACCCGCAGGGTACGAGGGACCAGCCCCAGCATTTT. Protein sequence: CASSHPQGTRDQPQHF.

This clonotype was counted a few times. This rearrangement joins TRBV7-2 to TRBJ2-7; D possibly matches TRBD1 or TRBD2 (6 bases each). Trimming took off 1 base at V and 2 bases at J, with 15 bases between the two ends. The germline V gene has CDR1 SGHTA and CDR2 FQGNSA. The CDR3 length is 16 residues. The CDR3 loop is CASSLVGGPTAYEQYF. DNA of the CDR3: TGTGCCAGCAGCTTAGTGGGGGGCCCCACGGCCTACGAGCAGTACTTC. The full variable domain, in which reference TRBV7-2 and TRBJ2-7 provide the parts outside the CDR3, is GAGVSQSPSNKVTEKGKDVELRCDPISGHTALYWYRQSLGQGLEFLIYFQGNSAPDKSGLPSDRFSAERTGGSVSTLTIQRTQQEDSAVYLCASSLVGGPTAYEQYFGPGTRLTVT.

The chain joins TRBV28 to TRBJ1-2, with 9 nucleotides matching TRBD1. Germline assignment: CDR1 MDHEN and CDR2 SYDVKM. The CDR3 extends over 15 amino acids. V trimming: 5 bases; J trimming: 6 bases; junction bases outside the gene matches: 10. CDR3 in DNA: TGTGCCAGCAGTCATTTGACAGGGGGAACGGATGGCTACACCTTC. Its protein is CASSHLTGGTDGYTF.

This clonotype was found a few times. This chain uses TRBV28 with TRBJ2-6; D remains ambiguous. The germline V gene encodes CDR1 MDHEN and CDR2 SYDVKM. The CDR3 has 17 residues. V lost 5 bases and J lost 2, with 16 bases in between. This CDR3 reads CASSPGPGKPGANVLTF. Here the CDR3 DNA reads TGTGCCAGCAGTCCCGGGCCCGGAAAACCTGGGGCCAACGTCCTGACTTTC. The full variable domain, completed using reference TRBV28 and TRBJ2-6, is DVKVTQSSRYLVKRTGEKVFLECVQDMDHENMFWYRQDPGLGLRLIYFSYDVKMKEKGDIPEGYSVSREKKERFSLILESASTNQTSMYLCASSPGPGKPGANVLTFGAGSRLTVL.

There are many counts of this clonotype. V is TRBV7-6 and J is TRBJ2-2, with TRBD1 as a possible D gene (5 bases). The CDR3 is 16 amino acids. Per germline, CDR1 SGHVS and CDR2 FNYEAQ. The V end was cut by 5 bases, the J end by 0 bases, with 13 bases between. The CDR3 is CASSPDTYPNTGELFF. CDR3 coding DNA: TGTGCCAGCAGCCCGGACACCTACCCGAACACCGGGGAGCTGTTTTTT.

This rearrangement joins TRBV5-3 to TRBJ1-2, with D maybe TRBD1 (6 bases). TRBV5-3 is an open reading frame, and its role is uncertain. Trimming removed 8 bases from V and 2 bases from J, with 19 bases in between. This CDR3 has 15 residues. CDR3 DNA: TGTGCCAGCAGCCCGAGACAGGACAGAAACTATGGCTACACCTTC. Its protein product is CASSPRQDRNYGYTF.

The chain couples TRBV12-3 or TRBV12-4 to TRBJ2-1; D is possibly TRBD2 (6 bases). The CDR3 spans 14 residues. The V gene lost 6 bases and the J gene lost 2 bases, with 11 bases spanning the gap. The CDR3 DNA is TGTGCCAGCAGGGAGCGGGCGCCCTACAATGAGCAGTTCTTC. Amino acids: CASRERAPYNEQFF.

The chain has TRBV2 and TRBJ1-1, with D uncertain. Germline loops: CDR1 SNHLY, CDR2 FYNNEI. This CDR3 comprises 17 residues. Trimming shortened V by 6 bases and J by 3 bases, and 23 bases separated the two germline ends. DNA of the CDR3: TGTGCCAGCAGCCCCCAAGGGCAGGAGAGGCCCTACACTGAAGCTTTCTTT. It translates to CASSPQGQERPYTEAFF.

This clonotype has a handful of counts. This chain links TRBV28 with TRBJ2-1, with TRBD2 identical over 9 bases. The J segment lost 5 bases and the V segment lost 1 base, leaving 3 bases of the junction unmatched. CDR3 length: 15 residues. The germline V gene has CDR1 MDHEN and CDR2 SYDVKM. The CDR3 protein is CASSLSAGGNNEQFF. As DNA, the CDR3 is TGTGCCAGCAGTTTATCGGCGGGAGGGAACAATGAGCAGTTCTTC.

Written as DNA, the CDR3 is TGTGCCAGCAGCTTAGCTCTAGGGGCCATTTACAATGAGCAGTTCTTC. This sequence encodes CASSLALGAIYNEQFF. This chain connects TRBV7-2 to TRBJ2-1, with D perhaps TRBD1 (5 bases). This CDR3 contains 16 residues. Germline assignment: CDR1 SGHTA and CDR2 FQGNSA. Trimming took 0 bases from V and 4 from J, leaving 13 bases between them.

This clonotype was detected only a few times. This chain uses TRBV7-2 with TRBJ1-2; D possibly corresponds to TRBD1 (6 bases). V lost 3 bases and J 5 bases, leaving 13 bases between the germline ends. Germline assignment: CDR1 SGHTA and CDR2 FQGNSA. The CDR3 has 14 residues. The CDR3 loop is CASSFGDTIYGYTF. The CDR3 DNA sequence: TGTGCCAGCAGCTTCGGGGACACCATTTATGGCTACACCTTC.